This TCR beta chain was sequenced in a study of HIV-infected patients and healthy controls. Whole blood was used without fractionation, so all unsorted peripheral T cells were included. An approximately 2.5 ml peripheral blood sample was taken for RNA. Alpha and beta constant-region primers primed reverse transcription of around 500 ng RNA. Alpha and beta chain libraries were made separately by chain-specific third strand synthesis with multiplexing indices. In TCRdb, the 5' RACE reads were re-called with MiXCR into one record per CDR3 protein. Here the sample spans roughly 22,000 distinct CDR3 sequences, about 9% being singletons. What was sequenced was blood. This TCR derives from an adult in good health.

CDR3 loop: CATSPEVRYEQYF. The DNA of the CDR3 is TGTGCCACCTCGCCCGAAGTTAGATACGAGCAGTACTTC. The genes are TRBV28 and TRBJ2-7, with D unresolved. V was shortened by 10 bases and J by 4 bases, with 17 bases between the two germline ends. Germline lookup yields CDR1 MDHEN and CDR2 SYDVKM. The CDR3 runs to 13 residues. The entire variable domain, with the rest obtained from reference TRBV28 and TRBJ2-7, is as follows: DVKVTQSSRYLVKRTGEKVFLECVQDMDHENMFWYRQDPGLGLRLIYFSYDVKMKEKGDIPEGYSVSREKKERFSLILESASTNQTSMYLCATSPEVRYEQYFGPGTRLTVT.